This TCR beta chain derives from a study of T cell repertoires in cytomegalovirus infection. Turning to the study itself: Public signatures in TCR beta pointed to CMV infection and matching HLA type.

This clonotype occurred a few times. Its antigen is unknown. Trimming removed 7 bases from V and 3 bases from J, with 10 bases in between. Germline-derived CDR1 and CDR2 are LNHDA and SQIVND (reference sequence). This CDR3 contains 14 residues. TCRdb passed the reads through MiXCR, listing each CDR3 protein once. Among 80,000 or so distinct CDR3 sequences listed, 24% were seen once. This chain joins TRBV19 and TRBJ2-6; D gene uncertain. This sample comprised CD8+ T cells from cultured PBMCs, obtained from culture after CMV antigen stimulation. The TCR sequence derives from a human donor in good health (CMV status not recorded). Some clones in this sample may be carry-over from other donors' samples. As DNA, the CDR3 is TGTGCCAGTATTGCGGCGAGTGGGGCCAACGTCCTGACTTTC. It yields the protein CASIAASGANVLTF.